The sequence of this T cell receptor (beta chain) was determined in a study of Graves' ophthalmopathy and Graves' hyperthyroidism. As the template, RNA transcripts were used to amplify TCR beta CDR3 regions. The first round was an RT-PCR with HTBI primers, and the second round was a multiplex PCR. TCRdb re-called the multiplex PCR reads with MiXCR, one entry per CDR3 protein. The repertoire holds 200,000 to 300,000 distinct CDR3 sequences, with around 45% as singletons. J lost 0 bases, V lost 6 bases, and 11 bases had no gene match. From germline, CDR1 is DFQATT and CDR2 SNEGSKA (reference sequence). The CDR3 is 16 amino acids.

The chain combines TRBV20-1 with TRBJ1-5; the match to TRBD1 covers 7 bases. Sequencing was performed on peripheral blood. The receptor comes from an adult man with Graves' ophthalmopathy. CDR3 residues: CSAALPGQYSNQPQHF. The DNA of the CDR3 is TGCAGTGCAGCCCTCCCGGGACAGTATAGCAATCAGCCCCAGCATTTT.